The 5 T cell receptor beta chains below come from one sample, sequenced in a study of regulatory T cells in long-lasting Graves disease. For TCR beta, libraries came from iRepertoire HTBI primers and Arm-PCR of CDR3 regions. Using its own MiXCR run on the multiplex PCR reads, TCRdb lists one record per CDR3 protein. This sample has hundreds of thousands of distinct CDR3 sequences, with roughly 15% found just once. Time point indicated: newly diagnosed GD, antithyroid drugs for less than 3 months. Extracted RNA from PBMCs served as the source of the TCR library. These same records also appear under a second study, on T cells in Graves' hyperthyroidism and ophthalmopathy.

The sample consisted of peripheral blood mononuclear cells (PBMCs), taken at new diagnosis, from a patient treated with antithyroid drugs. The receptor set was obtained from a woman aged 25-40 years with Graves disease.

This clonotype has at least ten counts. The J gene is TRBJ2-1, the V gene TRBV28; the D gene is possibly TRBD2 (6 bases). Germline V lookup: CDR1 MDHEN, CDR2 SYDVKM. This CDR3 spans 17 amino acids. V dropped 5 bases and J dropped 9 bases, with 26 bases sitting between them. The CDR3 reads CASSGREAYQVVSEQFF. The DNA for the CDR3 is TGTGCCAGCAGTGGTAGGGAGGCCTACCAAGTCGTGAGTGAGCAGTTCTTC.

This clonotype showed up many times. CDR3 nucleotides: TGTGCCAGCAGTGAAATTGGGACAAGAAAAAATCAGCCCCAGCATTTT. Its protein product is CASSEIGTRKNQPQHF. The chain combines TRBV6-1 with TRBJ1-5; D may be TRBD1 (6 bases). The CDR3 has 16 residues. Germline assignment: CDR1 MNHNS and CDR2 SASEGT. V was clipped by 2 bases and J by 4 bases, with 15 bases between them.

J is TRBJ1-1 and V is TRBV12-3 or TRBV12-4; 12 bases match TRBD1. Unmatched junction bases numbered 10, after V lost 6 bases and J lost 5 bases. The CDR3 is made up of 16 amino acids. The CDR3 DNA reads TGTGCCAGCAGGGGTCCGGGACAGGGGGCGTGGACTGAAGCTTTCTTT. Amino acid sequence: CASRGPGQGAWTEAFF.

Details on this clonotype: Mismatch with germline at one junction end may stem from a read error. This chain links TRBV7-9 with TRBJ2-1; either TRBD1 or TRBD2 may fit D (5 bases each). Germline loops: CDR1 SEHNR, CDR2 FQNEAQ (reference sequence). This CDR3 contains 19 residues. The CDR3 loop is CVSNVPSRDGKSSYNEQFF. Here the CDR3 DNA reads TGTGTCAGCAACGTCCCCTCCCGGGACGGAAAAAGCTCCTACAATGAGCAGTTCTTC.

The chain uses TRBV13 and TRBJ1-2; D is uncertain. This CDR3 is 17 amino acids long. Trimming left V 0 bases short and J 0 bases short, with 14 bases between. Germline V CDR1 and CDR2: PRHDT, FYEKMQ (reference sequence). The CDR3 is CASSLGTLGRANYGYTF. The CDR3 nucleotides are TGTGCCAGCAGCTTAGGAACTTTAGGGAGGGCTAACTATGGCTACACCTTC.